This entry lists 20 T cell receptor beta chains sequenced from one sample in a study of shared clonotypes between healthy human individuals. The method was immunoSEQ multiplex PCR; TCRdb's version includes in-frame clones alone and lacks a portion of them. The profile shows about 2.4 million clones, roughly 93% of them singletons. Material for sequencing was naive CD4+ T cells from PBMCs. Subset reported: CD45RA+ positively selected. The receptors derive from a man between 18 and 35 years old in good health. Some clones in this sample may be carry-over from other donors' samples.

This chain joins TRBV28 and TRBJ1-2; no reliable D call. V was pared by 5 bases and J by 9 bases, with 13 bases between. The CDR3 runs to 12 residues. Germline CDR1 reads MDHEN; CDR2 reads SYDVKM. In DNA, the CDR3 is TGTGCCAGCAGTATACCACCGGTCAGCTACACCTTC. It encodes CASSIPPVSYTF.

The chain joins TRBV7-3 to TRBJ2-5, with D possibly TRBD2 on 5 matching bases. Per the germline V gene, CDR1 is SGHTA and CDR2 is FQGTGA. Trimming removed 4 bases at V and 4 bases at J, with 16 bases between. The CDR3 has 15 residues. The CDR3 DNA is TGTGCCAGCAGCTCCCGGGGAGAAAGCCGAGAGACCCAGTACTTC. Its protein is CASSSRGESRETQYF.

The CDR3 protein is CASSYNGLNTEAFF. The CDR3, as DNA: TGTGCCAGCAGTTACAACGGTTTGAACACTGAAGCTTTCTTT. The chain employs TRBV6-5 and TRBJ1-1; D not certain. From germline, CDR1 is MNHEY and CDR2 SVGAGI. With 2 bases removed from V and 0 bases from J, the gap between germline ends came to 7 bases. The CDR3 contains 14 residues.

The V and J genes are TRBV5-6 and TRBJ2-5, with TRBD2 identical over 15 bases. The CDR3 contains 18 residues. J gave up 3 bases and V 4 bases, and 10 bases lay outside the gene matches. Germline V gene lookup returns CDR1 SGHDT and CDR2 YYEEEE. This chain's CDR3 is CASSQGLAGGIQKETQYF. In DNA, the CDR3 is TGTGCCAGCAGCCAGGGACTAGCGGGAGGCATCCAGAAAGAGACCCAGTACTTC.

Comment on this clone: Other nucleotide sequences in the sample specify the same CDR3. The gene calls are TRBV29-1 and TRBJ1-1, with D possibly being TRBD1 (5 bases). The CDR3 loop spans 10 amino acids. Germline V gives CDR1 SQVTM, CDR2 ANQGSEA. The V and J ends lost 7 bases and 5 bases respectively, with 8 bases between them. DNA for the CDR3: TGCAGCGGCGGGGGAACTGAAGCTTTCTTT. It specifies CSGGGTEAFF.

The chain combines TRBV28 with TRBJ1-5; unclear D gene. This CDR3 contains 17 residues. V gave up 5 bases and J gave up 2 bases, with 19 bases separating them. The germline CDR1 and CDR2 sequences are MDHEN and SYDVKM. This chain's CDR3 is CASSGITDAYRNQPQHF. The CDR3 region has the DNA TGTGCCAGCAGTGGCATTACGGACGCATACCGCAATCAGCCCCAGCATTTT.

This chain joins TRBV27 and TRBJ2-1, with D tentatively TRBD1 (6 bases). The V and J ends lost 6 bases and 3 bases respectively, with 15 bases between them. The CDR3 spans 15 residues. Germline V gene lookup returns CDR1 MNHEY and CDR2 SMNVEV (reference sequence). The DNA for the CDR3 is TGTGCCAGCAGAGACGGGGACACGGACTACAATGAGCAGTTCTTC. Amino acid sequence: CASRDGDTDYNEQFF.

As for this clone: At the DNA level, this CDR3 is encoded by other sequences in the same sample as well. V is TRBV18 and J is TRBJ2-5; a weak D match, TRBD2 (6 bases). Trimming left V 3 bases short and J 0 bases short, with 8 bases between. Germline lookup yields CDR1 KGHSH and CDR2 LQKENI. This CDR3 contains 14 residues. CDR3 loop: CASSPTRDQETQYF. CDR3 DNA sequence: TGTGCCAGCTCACCGACTAGGGACCAAGAGACCCAGTACTTC.

The chain couples TRBV4-1 to TRBJ2-7; D might be TRBD1 or TRBD2, each matching 5 bases. Germline V gene data show CDR1 as MGHRA and CDR2 as YSYEKL. Trimming stripped 1 base from V and 6 bases from J, with 13 bases between. The CDR3 covers 14 residues. The CDR3 loop reads CASSQGDPRPEQYF. The CDR3 bases are TGCGCCAGCAGCCAAGGGGACCCCCGGCCCGAGCAGTACTTC.

This sequence joins TRBV7-2 and TRBJ2-2; 7 nucleotides line up with TRBD1. The CDR3 covers 15 residues. Germline loops: CDR1 SGHTA, CDR2 FQGNSA. J was trimmed by 6 bases and V by 1 base; bases with no gene match: 5. CDR3 loop: CASSLVSTGAGELFF. The CDR3 DNA is TGTGCCAGCAGCTTAGTTTCAACAGGGGCCGGGGAGCTGTTTTTT.

As for this clone: This same CDR3 is encoded by further DNA sequences in the sample. The chain employs TRBV19 and TRBJ2-5; the D is unclear. This CDR3 is 12 amino acids long. Looked up from germline, CDR1 is LNHDA and CDR2 is SQIVND (reference sequence). V lost 1 base and J 4 bases, leaving 4 bases between the germline ends. For the CDR3, the DNA is TGTGCCAGTAGTATAGGTAGAGAGACCCAGTACTTC. Protein product: CASSIGRETQYF.

As to this clone: Within the sample, other DNA sequences also encode this same CDR3. The chain uses TRBV20-1 and TRBJ2-3; D not certain. The length of the CDR3 is 11 residues. Deletions cut 3 bases from V and 6 bases from J, with 7 bases between. Germline-derived CDR1 and CDR2 are DFQATT and SNEGSKA (reference sequence). Here the CDR3 DNA reads TGCAGTGCTAGCTCGCGCGATACGCAGTATTTT. The encoded protein is CSASSRDTQYF.

The rearrangement links TRBV9 to TRBJ2-1; D remains ambiguous. Trimming removed 7 bases at V and 6 bases at J, with 20 bases between. The CDR3 sequence is 15 residues long. Germline assignment: CDR1 SGDLS and CDR2 YYNGEE. The CDR3 DNA is TGTGCCAGCGCGACGTACGTCGGGCGTTTCAATGAGCAGTTCTTC. Translated, it gives CASATYVGRFNEQFF.

This clone has just a few counts. The identical CDR3 is also encoded by other nucleotide sequences in the sample. The V call is TRBV5-1, the J call TRBJ2-7; weak D call: TRBD1 (6 bases). The CDR3 is made up of 12 amino acids. The ends were cut back, 0 bases at V and 6 bases at J, with 7 bases in the middle. Germline CDR1 is SGHRS and CDR2 is YFSETQ. CDR3 DNA sequence: TGCGCCAGCAGCTTGGAAGGGGGCGAGCAGTACTTC. Residues: CASSLEGGEQYF.

A word on this clone: Other DNA variants within this sample encode the same CDR3. The V call is TRBV28, the J call TRBJ1-2; D not resolved. V lost 1 base, J lost 2 bases, and 8 bases lay in between. There are 14 residues in the CDR3. Per germline, CDR1 MDHEN and CDR2 SYDVKM. The CDR3 DNA follows: TGTGCCAGCAGTTTATCCGGGCCGAACTATGGCTACACCTTC. It encodes CASSLSGPNYGYTF.

The chain is built from TRBV7-9 and TRBJ1-1; D unclear. Germline-derived CDR1 and CDR2 are SEHNR and FQNEAQ (reference sequence). This CDR3 has 13 amino acids. Trimming left V 7 bases short and J 2 bases short, with 11 bases between. The CDR3 spells CASTRSGNTEAFF. For the CDR3, the DNA is TGTGCCAGCACCCGCAGTGGAAACACTGAAGCTTTCTTT.

This chain connects TRBV7-9 to TRBJ2-3; 11 nucleotides line up with TRBD2. The CDR3 consists of 18 residues. Germline V gene sequence: CDR1 SEHNR, CDR2 FQNEAQ (reference sequence). With V trimmed by 2 bases and J by 3 bases, 10 bases remained unmatched. The CDR3 loop reads CASSLFGPASGRTDTQYF. In nucleotides, the CDR3 is TGTGCCAGCAGCTTATTTGGTCCGGCTAGCGGGAGGACAGATACGCAGTATTTT.

This sequence joins TRBV6-5 and TRBJ1-1; 8 bases fit TRBD1. Trimming removed 6 bases from V and 1 base from J; junction bases left unmatched: 4. CDR3 size: 14 residues. Germline V gene sequence: CDR1 MNHEY, CDR2 SVGAGI. CDR3 amino acids: CASSKTGGNTEAFF. Written as DNA, the CDR3 is TGTGCCAGCAGCAAAACAGGGGGGAACACTGAAGCTTTCTTT.

V and J are TRBV9 and TRBJ2-7; 7 positions agree with TRBD1. Germline CDR1 reads SGDLS; CDR2 reads YYNGEE. This CDR3 is built from 15 residues. The V gene end was trimmed by 3 bases and the J gene end by 7 bases; junction bases not matched to a gene: 13. The CDR3 protein is CASSASTGSLLEQYF. CDR3 in DNA: TGTGCCAGCAGCGCGTCGACAGGGTCCCTCTTGGAGCAGTACTTC.

This chain connects TRBV9 to TRBJ1-2, with D perhaps TRBD1 (5 bases). Between the trimmed V and J ends, which lost 3 bases and 5 bases, there was a span of 11 bases. Germline V gene lookup returns CDR1 SGDLS and CDR2 YYNGEE. The CDR3 is 13 residues long. CDR3 in DNA: TGTGCCAGCAGCGCAGCAGGGATTTATGGCTACACCTTC. Its protein product is CASSAAGIYGYTF.